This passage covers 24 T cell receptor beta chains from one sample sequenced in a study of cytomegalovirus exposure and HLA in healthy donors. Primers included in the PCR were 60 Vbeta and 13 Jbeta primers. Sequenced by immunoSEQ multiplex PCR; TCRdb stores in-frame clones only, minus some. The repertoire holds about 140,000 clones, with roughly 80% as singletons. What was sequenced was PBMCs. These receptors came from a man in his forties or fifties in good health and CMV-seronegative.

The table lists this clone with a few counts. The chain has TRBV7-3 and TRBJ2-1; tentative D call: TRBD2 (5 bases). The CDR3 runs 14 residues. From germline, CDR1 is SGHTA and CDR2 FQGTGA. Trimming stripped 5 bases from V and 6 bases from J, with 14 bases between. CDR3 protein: CASSPTPSFNEQFF. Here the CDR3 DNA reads TGTGCCAGCAGCCCTACCCCTAGCTTCAATGAGCAGTTCTTC.

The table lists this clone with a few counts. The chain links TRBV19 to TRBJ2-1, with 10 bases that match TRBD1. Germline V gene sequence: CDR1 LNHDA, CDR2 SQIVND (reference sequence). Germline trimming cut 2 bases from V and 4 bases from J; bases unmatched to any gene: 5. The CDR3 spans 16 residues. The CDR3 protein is CASSIRQGAFYNEQFF. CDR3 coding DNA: TGTGCCAGTAGTATAAGACAGGGGGCGTTTTACAATGAGCAGTTCTTC.

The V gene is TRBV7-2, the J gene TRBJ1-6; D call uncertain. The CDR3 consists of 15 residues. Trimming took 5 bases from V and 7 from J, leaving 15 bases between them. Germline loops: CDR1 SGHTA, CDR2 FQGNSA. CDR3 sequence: CASSPAEGRNSPLHF. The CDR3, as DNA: TGTGCCAGCAGCCCTGCCGAGGGTAGAAATTCACCCCTCCACTTT.

The CDR3 DNA is TGTGCCAGTAGTATACAGAGGCCCTATAGCACAGATACGCAGTATTTT. Translated: CASSIQRPYSTDTQYF. The rearrangement uses TRBV19 and TRBJ2-3; D unclear. V lost 2 bases and J lost 0, with 12 bases in between. Germline-derived CDR1 and CDR2 are LNHDA and SQIVND (reference sequence). CDR3 length: 16 residues.

The CDR3 protein is CASSQERGGTEQFF. CDR3 nucleotides: TGTGCCAGCAGCCAAGAGCGGGGGGGCACTGAGCAGTTCTTC. V is TRBV4-2 and J is TRBJ2-1, with 9 bases identical to TRBD2. V was pared by 0 bases and J by 9 bases, with 3 bases of the junction left unmatched. The germline gives CDR1 LGHNA, CDR2 YNFKEQ. There are 14 residues in the CDR3.

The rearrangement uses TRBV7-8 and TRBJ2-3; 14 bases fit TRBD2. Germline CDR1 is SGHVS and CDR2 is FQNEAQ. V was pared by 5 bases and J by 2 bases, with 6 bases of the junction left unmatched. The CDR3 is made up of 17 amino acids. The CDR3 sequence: CASSEGLAGDITDTQYF. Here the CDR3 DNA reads TGTGCCAGCAGCGAGGGACTAGCGGGGGATATCACAGATACGCAGTATTTT.

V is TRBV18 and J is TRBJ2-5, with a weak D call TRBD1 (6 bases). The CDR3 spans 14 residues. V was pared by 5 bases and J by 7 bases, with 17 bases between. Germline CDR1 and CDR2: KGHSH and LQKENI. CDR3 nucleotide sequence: TGTGCCAGCTCAGCAGGGCAGGGGCTTCCGACCCAGTACTTC. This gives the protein CASSAGQGLPTQYF.

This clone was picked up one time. Here the CDR3 reads CASSPGGRGETQYF. DNA of the CDR3: TGTGCCAGTAGTCCCGGGGGGAGGGGGGAGACCCAGTACTTC. V is TRBV19 and J is TRBJ2-5; maybe TRBD2 (7 bases). Germline assignment: CDR1 LNHDA and CDR2 SQIVND (reference sequence). The CDR3 has 14 residues. V was clipped by 5 bases and J by 5 bases, with 15 bases between them.

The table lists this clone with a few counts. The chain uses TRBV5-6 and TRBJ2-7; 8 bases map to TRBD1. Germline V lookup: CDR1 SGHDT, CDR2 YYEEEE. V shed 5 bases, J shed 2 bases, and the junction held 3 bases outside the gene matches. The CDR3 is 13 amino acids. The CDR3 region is CASRTQGAYEQYF. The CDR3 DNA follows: TGTGCCAGCAGAACACAGGGGGCCTACGAGCAGTACTTC.

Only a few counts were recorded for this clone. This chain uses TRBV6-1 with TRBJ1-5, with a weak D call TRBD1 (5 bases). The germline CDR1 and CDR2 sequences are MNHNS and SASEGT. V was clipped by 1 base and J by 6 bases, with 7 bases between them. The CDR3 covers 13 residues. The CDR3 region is CASSEVGVQPQHF. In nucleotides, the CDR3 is TGTGCCAGCAGTGAAGTAGGGGTTCAGCCCCAGCATTTT.

The CDR3 nucleotides are TGCGCCAGCAGTCCGGGACAGGTTGCGAACACCATATATTTT. This gives the protein CASSPGQVANTIYF. The rearrangement uses TRBV5-1 and TRBJ1-3; the match to TRBD1 covers 8 bases. CDR1 and CDR2 (germline): SGHRS, YFSETQ. The CDR3 covers 14 residues. The trim removed 5 bases at V and 7 bases at J, leaving 8 bases unmatched.

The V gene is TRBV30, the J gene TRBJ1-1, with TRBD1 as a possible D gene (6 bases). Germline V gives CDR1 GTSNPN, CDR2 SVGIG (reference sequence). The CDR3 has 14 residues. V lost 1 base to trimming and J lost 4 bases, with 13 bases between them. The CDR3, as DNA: TGTGCCTGGAGTGAACAAGGGGGGGGCACTGAAGCTTTCTTT. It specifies CAWSEQGGGTEAFF. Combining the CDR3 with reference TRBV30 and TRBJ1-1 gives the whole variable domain SQTIHQWPATLVQPVGSPLSLECTVEGTSNPNLYWYRQAAGRGLQLLFYSVGIGQISSEVPQNLSASRPQDRQFILSSKKLLLSDSGFYLCAWSEQGGGTEAFFGQGTRLTVV.

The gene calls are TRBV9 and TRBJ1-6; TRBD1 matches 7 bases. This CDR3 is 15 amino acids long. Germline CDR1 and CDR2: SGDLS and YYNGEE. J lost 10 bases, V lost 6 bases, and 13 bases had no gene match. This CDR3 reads CASTRTGLVGSPLHF. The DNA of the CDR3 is TGTGCCAGCACCAGGACAGGCCTTGTGGGGTCACCCCTCCACTTT.

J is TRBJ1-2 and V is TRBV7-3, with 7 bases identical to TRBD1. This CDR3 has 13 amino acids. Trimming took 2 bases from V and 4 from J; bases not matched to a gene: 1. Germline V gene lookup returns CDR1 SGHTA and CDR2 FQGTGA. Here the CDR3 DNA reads TGTGCCAGCAGCTTATCAGGGGGCTATGGCTACACCTTC. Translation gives CASSLSGGYGYTF.

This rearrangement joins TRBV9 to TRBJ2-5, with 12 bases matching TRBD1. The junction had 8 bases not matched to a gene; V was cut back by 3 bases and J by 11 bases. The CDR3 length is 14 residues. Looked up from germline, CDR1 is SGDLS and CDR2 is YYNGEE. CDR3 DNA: TGTGCCAGCAGCGCGGGACAGGGGGCGCGGGAGCAGTACTTC. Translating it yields CASSAGQGAREQYF.

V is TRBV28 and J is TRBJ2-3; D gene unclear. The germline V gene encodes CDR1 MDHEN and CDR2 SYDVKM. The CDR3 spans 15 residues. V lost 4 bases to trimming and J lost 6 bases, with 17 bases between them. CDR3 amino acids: CASSSPILYEDTQYF. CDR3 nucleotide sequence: TGTGCCAGCAGTTCTCCCATCCTTTATGAGGATACGCAGTATTTT. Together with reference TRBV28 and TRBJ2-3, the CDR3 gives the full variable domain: DVKVTQSSRYLVKRTGEKVFLECVQDMDHENMFWYRQDPGLGLRLIYFSYDVKMKEKGDIPEGYSVSREKKERFSLILESASTNQTSMYLCASSSPILYEDTQYFGPGTRLTVL.

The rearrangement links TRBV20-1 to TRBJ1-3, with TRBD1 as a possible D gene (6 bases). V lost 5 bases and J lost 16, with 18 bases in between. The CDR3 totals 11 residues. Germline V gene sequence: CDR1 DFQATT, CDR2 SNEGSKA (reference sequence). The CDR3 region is CSAPDTDRPYF. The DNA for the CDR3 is TGCAGTGCTCCTGACACCGACAGGCCGTATTTT.

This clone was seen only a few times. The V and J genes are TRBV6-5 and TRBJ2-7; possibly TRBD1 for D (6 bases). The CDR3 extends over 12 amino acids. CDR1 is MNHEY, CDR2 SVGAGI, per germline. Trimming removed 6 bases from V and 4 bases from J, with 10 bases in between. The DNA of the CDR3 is TGTGCCAGCAGCCCCACAGGGTACGAGCAGTACTTC. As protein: CASSPTGYEQYF.

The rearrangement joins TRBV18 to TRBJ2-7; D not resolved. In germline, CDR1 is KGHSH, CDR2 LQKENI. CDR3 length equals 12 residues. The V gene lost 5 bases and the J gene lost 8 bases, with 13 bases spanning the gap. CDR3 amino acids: CASSELISQQYF. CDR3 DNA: TGTGCCAGCTCAGAGCTTATCTCGCAGCAGTACTTC.

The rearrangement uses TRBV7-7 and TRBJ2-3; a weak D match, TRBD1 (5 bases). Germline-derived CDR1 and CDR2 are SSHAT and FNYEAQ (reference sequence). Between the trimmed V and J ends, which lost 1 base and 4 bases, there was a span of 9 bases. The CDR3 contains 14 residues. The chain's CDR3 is CASSLGLGADTQYF. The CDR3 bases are TGTGCCAGCAGCTTAGGGCTAGGGGCAGATACGCAGTATTTT.

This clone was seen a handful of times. CDR3 coding DNA: TGTGCCAGCAGCTACGGAACTAGCGGGGGGGCCTTCGGCTACGAGCAGTACTTC. It yields the protein CASSYGTSGGAFGYEQYF. The chain combines TRBV11-1 with TRBJ2-7; 13 nucleotides align to TRBD2. This CDR3 comprises 18 residues. V lost 4 bases and J lost 3; bases outside the gene matches: 12. Germline CDR1 is SGHAT and CDR2 is FQDESV (reference sequence).

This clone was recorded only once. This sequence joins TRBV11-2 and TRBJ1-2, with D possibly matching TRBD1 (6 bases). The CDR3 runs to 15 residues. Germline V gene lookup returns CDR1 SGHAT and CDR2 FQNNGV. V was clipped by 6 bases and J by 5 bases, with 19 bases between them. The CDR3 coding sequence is TGTGCCAGCAGAAAAACTACAGGGTACGGTTATGGCTACACCTTC. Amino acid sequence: CASRKTTGYGYGYTF.

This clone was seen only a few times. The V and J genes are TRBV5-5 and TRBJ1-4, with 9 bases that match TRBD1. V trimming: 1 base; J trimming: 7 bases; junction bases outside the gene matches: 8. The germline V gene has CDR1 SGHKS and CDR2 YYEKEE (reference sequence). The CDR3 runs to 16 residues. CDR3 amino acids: CASSLTPGTGTEKLFF. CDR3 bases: TGTGCCAGCAGCTTGACCCCCGGGACAGGGACTGAAAAACTGTTTTTT.

In DNA form, the CDR3 reads TGTGCCAGCAGCACAGGGGCGAAAGAGCAGTACTTC. It translates to CASSTGAKEQYF. The chain uses TRBV6-5 and TRBJ2-7, with 7 bases matching TRBD1. CDR3 length equals 12 residues. CDR1 and CDR2 (germline): MNHEY, SVGAGI. V was clipped by 6 bases and J by 7 bases; unmatched bases: 6.